This TCR beta chain was identified during a study of T cells after yellow fever vaccination. Losses at the gene ends were 0 bases for V and 4 bases for J; bases not matched to a gene: 3. This CDR3 comprises 14 residues. Germline CDR1 is SGHRS and CDR2 is YFSETQ. This clonotype was seen only a few times. Universal primer sites and UMIs were introduced during 5'RACE template-switching synthesis of TCR cDNA. TCRdb reanalysed the 5' RACE reads using MiXCR and keeps one entry per CDR3 protein. The profile shows 360,000 or so distinct CDR3 sequences, approximately 10% of them singletons. The chain carries TRBV5-1 and TRBJ2-5, with 7 bases that match TRBD1. The sequencing used PBMCs, collected on the day of the first yellow fever vaccination. The TCR comes from a man aged 18 to 29 who received the YFV17D yellow fever vaccine. Here the CDR3 DNA reads TGCGCCAGCAGCTTGGAGGGGGCACGAGAGACCCAGTACTTC. Protein sequence: CASSLEGARETQYF.